This T cell receptor (beta chain) is from a study of T cell responses to AZD1222 COVID-19 vaccine. Overall study results and limits: Among the donors, most were white British and more were female, and clonal diversity was possibly underestimated.

To note about this clone: The antigen is not known.

TCRdb's copy holds only in-frame clones and misses some; the assay was immunoSEQ multiplex PCR. The sample consists of tens of thousands of clones, over 80% of them appearing once. The germline V and J ends were trimmed by 7 bases and 1 base, with 8 bases remaining between them. The CDR3 has 13 residues. The source of this sequence is an adult who received the AZD1222 COVID-19 vaccine. The V gene is TRBV12-3 or TRBV12-4, the J gene TRBJ1-5, with no clear D. The sample here was peripheral blood, taken 28 days after the second AZD1222 dose. CDR3 nucleotide sequence: TGTGCCAGCACCTATAGGAGCAATCAGCCCCAGCATTTT. It specifies CASTYRSNQPQHF.